This T cell receptor beta chain stems from a study of post-analysis software for immune sequencing data. About the research overall: Included courses were relapsing-remitting and secondary progressive multiple sclerosis; progressive-relapsing multiple sclerosis was also included.

Study-wide findings and caveats: Patients carried five TRBV segments more frequently than controls did, and TRBV5-6, TRBV5-1 and TRBV20-1 were among them. Controls had significantly higher normalized Chao1 diversity than multiple sclerosis patients. The F measure placed samples prepared in the same batch into strongly shared clusters.

A word on this clonotype: Its antigen is undetermined.

Germline lookup yields CDR1 SGHRS and CDR2 YFSETQ. V lost 2 bases and J lost 8, with 11 bases in between. The CDR3 totals 13 residues. Sequencing libraries made from TCR beta cDNA carried unique molecular identifiers. Each sample of about 0.95 to 11 million input T cells yielded 500,000 or so cDNA molecules, so each molecule approximated one T cell. MiXCR, run by TCRdb on the PCR reads, gives a single entry per CDR3 protein. The profile shows fewer than 850,000 distinct CDR3 sequences, approximately 30% of them singletons. This TCR was recovered from a girl between 10 and 17 years old with multiple sclerosis. The specimen sequenced was blood. J is TRBJ2-4 and V is TRBV5-1; tentatively, D is TRBD2 (5 bases). The CDR3 DNA follows: TGCGCCAGCAGCTTCGGTGACGGGGACATTCAGTACTTC. Amino acids: CASSFGDGDIQYF.